This T cell receptor beta chain comes out of a study of persistence of HIV-infected CD4 T cells. About the study: Isolated cells were CMV- and HIV-1 Gag-responding CD4+ T cells.

The libraries were made with immunoSEQ version 4 in survey mode. Generated by immunoSEQ multiplex PCR, the TCRdb table keeps only in-frame clones and is missing some. The profile shows 40,000 to 50,000 clones, over 70% of them singletons. Study results and limitations: Degenerate expanded CDR3beta sequences were enriched among CMV- and Gag-responding cells.

Stimulation used approximately 9.6 ug/mL lysate from CMV-infected fibroblasts. Memory cells lacking CD40L and CD69 with high CD45RO were sorted. The CDR3 spans 15 residues. J lost 7 bases, V lost 0 bases, and 6 bases had no gene match. The germline V gene has CDR1 SGHRS and CDR2 YFSETQ. Comments on this clone: Its antigen is undetermined.

Sample: CD4+ T cells sorted from PBMCs after roughly 20-hour stimulation, taken from a patient who received antiretroviral therapy. The TCR sequence derives from an adult man with HIV who was CMV-seropositive. The genes are TRBV5-1 and TRBJ1-4; 7 bases match TRBD1. The CDR3 DNA reads TGCGCCAGCAGCTTGGCGAGCAGGGGGACTGAAAAACTGTTTTTT. This translates into CASSLASRGTEKLFF.